One and the same sample provided the 17 T cell receptor beta chains below, sequenced in a study of spatial heterogeneity in lung cancer. TCRdb recomputed calls from the 5' RACE reads with MiXCR, one row per CDR3 protein. The data contain 6,000 to 8,500 distinct CDR3 sequences, 7.5% to 10% of them singletons. Time point specified: sample taken at primary tumor resection. The input material, whole RNA from tumor, nontumor lung or frozen PBMC, was sequenced unsorted. The sequencing used PBMCs, collected at surgery. These receptors all stem from a male donor with early-stage non-small cell lung cancer.

To note about this clonotype: Because this beta chain is a stray read in a library intended to capture alpha chains, its abundance should not be given much weight. The chain carries TRBV19 and TRBJ2-7; D unclear. CDR1 and CDR2 (germline): LNHDA, SQIVND (reference sequence). This CDR3 spans 14 amino acids. Trimming took off 5 bases at V and 3 bases at J, with 14 bases between the two ends. The CDR3 DNA is TGTGCCAGTAGTCCAATGGCAATGGGCTACGAGCAGTACTTC. This codes for CASSPMAMGYEQYF.

This clonotype came up a few times. Because the library targeted alpha chains, this beta chain is an off-target read whose size means little. The CDR3 nucleotides read TGTGCCTGGACCCGGGGTGCGCAGACCAACGTCCTGACTTTC. It yields the protein CAWTRGAQTNVLTF. This chain links TRBV30 with TRBJ2-6; D is possibly TRBD2 (5 bases). Germline V gene lookup returns CDR1 GTSNPN and CDR2 SVGIG (reference sequence). Deletions cut 4 bases from V and 8 bases from J, with 15 bases between. The CDR3 is made up of 14 amino acids.

This clonotype showed up many times. This beta chain is a stray sequence in a library constructed for alpha chains; its clone size is not meaningful. V gene TRBV24-1 combines with J gene TRBJ2-1; D call uncertain. The CDR3 is made up of 11 amino acids. With 1 base removed from V and 9 bases from J, the gap between germline ends came to 3 bases. Germline V gives CDR1 KGHDR, CDR2 SFDVKD. The CDR3 loop is CATSDFSEQFF. The CDR3 coding sequence is TGTGCCACCAGTGATTTTAGTGAGCAGTTCTTC.

In this sample, this clonotype turned up many times. The size of this beta chain means little, since it is a stray read in a library made for alpha chains. The CDR3 protein is CASSPGTGGFHSNQPQHF. CDR3 DNA: TGCGCCAGCAGTCCCGGGACAGGGGGCTTCCATAGCAATCAGCCCCAGCATTTT. The J gene is TRBJ1-5, the V gene TRBV4-1, with TRBD1 matching 12 bases. This CDR3 region has 18 residues. Trimming cost V 6 bases and J 0 bases; bases outside gene matches: 9. Germline-derived CDR1 and CDR2 are MGHRA and YSYEKL.

This clonotype occurred many times. This beta chain slipped into a library made for alpha chains as a stray read, so its size is not meaningful. The V gene is TRBV12-3 or TRBV12-4, the J gene TRBJ2-2, with D unresolved. This CDR3 contains 12 residues. Between the trimmed V and J ends, which lost 3 bases and 5 bases, there was a span of 4 bases. Here the CDR3 reads CASSFGTGELFF. CDR3 coding DNA: TGTGCCAGCAGTTTCGGAACCGGGGAGCTGTTTTTT.

On this clonotype: With the library built for alpha chains, this beta chain is off target and its frequency is not meaningful. CDR3 sequence reads: CASSNPLSGGVGEQFF. The CDR3 nucleotides are TGTGCCAGCAGCAACCCATTGAGCGGGGGCGTTGGTGAGCAGTTCTTC. The rearrangement uses TRBV12-3 or TRBV12-4 and TRBJ2-1; 8 positions match TRBD2. The CDR3 totals 16 residues. The V and J ends lost 6 bases and 9 bases, in that order; junction bases with no gene match: 16.

This clonotype was seen repeatedly, ten times or more. This beta chain is off target for a library built for alpha chains, so its abundance means little. CDR3 sequence reads: CSAGSGSGGETQYF. The DNA of the CDR3 is TGCAGTGCGGGGAGCGGGAGCGGTGGCGAGACCCAGTACTTC. This chain connects TRBV20-1 to TRBJ2-5, with 8 bases that match TRBD2. The CDR3 covers 14 residues. J gave up 5 bases and V 6 bases, and 11 bases lay outside the gene matches. CDR1 and CDR2 (germline): DFQATT, SNEGSKA (reference sequence).

By proportion, this clonotype is medium-sized. This beta chain is an unintended read in a library built for alpha chains; its size means little. CDR3 region: CASSLGGDTGELFF. CDR3 DNA: TGCGCCAGCAGCTTGGGTGGCGACACCGGGGAGCTGTTTTTT. V and J are TRBV5-1 and TRBJ2-2; no definite D call. Germline V gene lookup returns CDR1 SGHRS and CDR2 YFSETQ. The CDR3 sequence is 14 residues long. V lost 0 bases and J lost 3, with 6 bases in between.

This clonotype was detected only a few times. One end of the junction does not line up with germline, which may come from a read error. Because the library targeted alpha chains, this beta chain is an off-target read whose size means little. The chain uses TRBV6-1 and TRBJ1-2; D is perhaps TRBD1 (5 bases). The CDR3 is 14 residues long. Germline lookup yields CDR1 MNHNS and CDR2 SASEGT. CDR3 region: CVSSETTANYGYTF. CDR3 in DNA: TGTGTCAGCAGTGAAACGACAGCTAACTATGGCTACACCTTC.

This clonotype has ten or more counts. A library made for alpha chains picked up this beta chain off target, so its size means little. V usage is TRBV29-1 and J usage is TRBJ2-3; D might be TRBD1 (5 bases). This CDR3 has 13 amino acids. Trimming removed 6 bases from V and 10 bases from J, with 20 bases in between. CDR1 SQVTM and CDR2 ANQGSEA come from the germline V gene. The CDR3 sequence: CSVGSDTSTSQYF. The CDR3 coding sequence is TGCAGCGTCGGGTCGGACACAAGTACTTCGCAGTATTTT.

This clonotype was recorded many times. This beta chain is off target for a library built for alpha chains, so its abundance means little. This rearrangement joins TRBV10-3 to TRBJ2-6; maybe TRBD2 (6 bases). CDR3 length: 15 residues. CDR1 is ENHRY and CDR2 is SYGVKD in the germline V gene. Trimming left V 7 bases short and J 2 bases short, with 12 bases between. The CDR3 sequence: CAINGEAAGANVLTF. For the CDR3, the DNA is TGTGCCATCAACGGGGAGGCAGCTGGGGCCAACGTCCTGACTTTC.

This clonotype was seen repeatedly, ten times or more. The library was built for alpha chains, so this beta chain is an off-target read and its size means little. The V and J genes are TRBV6-1 and TRBJ1-2, with D perhaps matching TRBD1 (5 bases). Deletions cut 4 bases from V and 4 bases from J, with 13 bases between. Germline V gives CDR1 MNHNS, CDR2 SASEGT. This CDR3 spans 14 amino acids. Here the CDR3 DNA reads TGTGCCAGCAGTGGCAGGGAAAATAGCTATGGCTACACCTTC. It yields the protein CASSGRENSYGYTF.

In this sample, this clonotype turned up a few times. Because the library targeted alpha chains, this beta chain is an off-target read whose size means little. V is TRBV6-5 and J is TRBJ1-1; 7 bases match TRBD1. V dropped 5 bases and J dropped 3; count of bases not matched to a gene: 9. The germline V gene has CDR1 MNHEY and CDR2 SVGAGI. The CDR3 covers 15 residues. CDR3 protein: CASSPGTAGYTEAFF. CDR3 in DNA: TGTGCCAGCAGTCCCGGGACAGCCGGATACACTGAAGCTTTCTTT.

This clonotype was counted at least ten times. As an off-target read in a library built for alpha chains, this beta chain has a frequency of little significance. V and J are TRBV10-3 and TRBJ2-5, with 11 bases fitting TRBD1. Germline lookup yields CDR1 ENHRY and CDR2 SYGVKD. V lost 11 bases and J lost 5; bases outside the gene matches: 7. This CDR3 has 13 amino acids. CDR3 sequence reads: CAVGQGAAETQYF. The CDR3 bases are TGTGCCGTCGGACAGGGGGCGGCGGAGACCCAGTACTTC.

This clonotype was found many times. This beta chain represents an off-target read in a library built for alpha chains; its size is of limited meaning. V usage is TRBV14 and J usage is TRBJ2-6; D remains unclear. The CDR3 extends over 15 amino acids. V gave up 4 bases and J gave up 0 bases, with 7 bases separating them. CDR1 is SGHDN, CDR2 FVKESK, per germline. As DNA, the CDR3 is TGTGCCAGCAGCCCTACGGGCTCTGGGGCCAACGTCCTGACTTTC. Translation gives CASSPTGSGANVLTF.

This clonotype was observed at least ten times. This beta chain appears as a stray read in a library generated for alpha chains; its size is not informative. The chain joins TRBV27 to TRBJ2-5; no firm D call. In germline, CDR1 is MNHEY, CDR2 SMNVEV (reference sequence). This CDR3 has 13 amino acids. V lost 5 bases and J 5 bases, leaving 12 bases between the germline ends. In nucleotides, the CDR3 is TGTGCCAGCAGTCAGTCCATTGGGGAGACCCAGTACTTC. It is translated as CASSQSIGETQYF.

The sample holds many counts of this clonotype. This beta chain represents an off-target read in a library built for alpha chains; its size is of limited meaning. The chain joins TRBV28 to TRBJ1-2, with 7 nucleotides matching TRBD1. The V gene's germline CDR1 is MDHEN and CDR2 SYDVKM. This CDR3 has 16 amino acids. V lost 4 bases to trimming and J lost 4 bases; unmatched junction nucleotides: 12. The CDR3, as DNA: TGTGCCAGCAGTTCGAAAACCCTGGACAGGTTCTATGGCTACACCTTC. Protein product: CASSSKTLDRFYGYTF.